This T cell receptor (beta chain) was recorded in a study of beta chain features in type 1 diabetes. The single heparinised draw taken from each donor contained roughly 110 mL of blood on average. The investigators reverse transcribed all of the isolated RNA, so they sequenced expressed TCRB transcripts. The method was immunoSEQ multiplex PCR; TCRdb's version includes in-frame clones alone and lacks a portion of them. The table includes approximately 470,000 clones, over 25% detected once. Whole-study findings and limits: A pattern of fewer insertions and more deletions at VDJ junctions was seen in type 1 diabetes patients.

Trimming took 6 bases from V and 1 from J, leaving 10 bases between them. Germline-derived CDR1 and CDR2 are ENHRY and SYGVKD. The CDR3 is 14 amino acids. This clone showed up just a few times. The target antigen is unknown. The chain links TRBV10-3 to TRBJ2-1; D perhaps matches TRBD2 (5 bases). Material: naive CD4+ T cells from blood. This TCR was sampled from a young man in good health. In DNA, the CDR3 is TGTGCCATCAGCCTGAGGGAGTCCTACAATGAGCAGTTCTTC. Amino acids: CAISLRESYNEQFF.